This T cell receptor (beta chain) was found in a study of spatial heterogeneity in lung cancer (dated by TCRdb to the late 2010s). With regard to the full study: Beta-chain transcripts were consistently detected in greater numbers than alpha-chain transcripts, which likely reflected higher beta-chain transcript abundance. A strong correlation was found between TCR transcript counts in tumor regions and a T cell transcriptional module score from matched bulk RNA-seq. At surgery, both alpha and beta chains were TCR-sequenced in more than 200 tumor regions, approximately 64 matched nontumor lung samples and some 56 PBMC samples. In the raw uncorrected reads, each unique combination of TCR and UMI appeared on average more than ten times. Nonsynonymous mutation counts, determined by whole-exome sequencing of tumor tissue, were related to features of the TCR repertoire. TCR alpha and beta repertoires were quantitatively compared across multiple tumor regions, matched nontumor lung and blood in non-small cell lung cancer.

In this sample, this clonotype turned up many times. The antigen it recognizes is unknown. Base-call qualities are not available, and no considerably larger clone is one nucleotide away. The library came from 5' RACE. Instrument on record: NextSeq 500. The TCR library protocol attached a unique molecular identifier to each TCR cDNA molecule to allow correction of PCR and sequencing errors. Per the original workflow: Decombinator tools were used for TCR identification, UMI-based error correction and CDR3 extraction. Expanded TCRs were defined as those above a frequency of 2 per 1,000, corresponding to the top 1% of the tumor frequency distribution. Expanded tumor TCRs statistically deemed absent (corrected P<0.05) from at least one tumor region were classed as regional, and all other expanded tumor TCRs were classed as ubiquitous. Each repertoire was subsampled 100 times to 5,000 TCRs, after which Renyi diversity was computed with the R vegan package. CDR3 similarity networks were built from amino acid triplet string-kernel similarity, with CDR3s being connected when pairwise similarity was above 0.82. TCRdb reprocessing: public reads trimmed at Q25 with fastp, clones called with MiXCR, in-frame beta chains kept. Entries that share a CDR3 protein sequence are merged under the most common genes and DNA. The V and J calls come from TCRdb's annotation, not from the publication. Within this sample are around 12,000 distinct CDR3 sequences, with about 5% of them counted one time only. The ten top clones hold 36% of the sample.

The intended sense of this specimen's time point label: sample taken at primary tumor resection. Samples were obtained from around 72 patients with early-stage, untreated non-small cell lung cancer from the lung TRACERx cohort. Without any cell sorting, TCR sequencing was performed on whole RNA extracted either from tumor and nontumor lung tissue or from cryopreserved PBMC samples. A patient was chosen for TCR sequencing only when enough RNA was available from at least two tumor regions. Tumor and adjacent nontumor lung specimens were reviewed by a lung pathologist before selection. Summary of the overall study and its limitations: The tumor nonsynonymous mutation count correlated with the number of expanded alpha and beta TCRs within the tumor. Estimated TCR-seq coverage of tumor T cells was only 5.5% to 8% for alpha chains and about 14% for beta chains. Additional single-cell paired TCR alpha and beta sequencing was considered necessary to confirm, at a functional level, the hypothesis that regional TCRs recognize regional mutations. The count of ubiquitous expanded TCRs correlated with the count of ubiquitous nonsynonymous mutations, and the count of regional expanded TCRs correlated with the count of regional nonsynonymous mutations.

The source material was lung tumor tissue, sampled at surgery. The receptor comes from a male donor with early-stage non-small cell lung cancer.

The CDR3 protein: CSVRKTSGRNEQFF. DNA sequence: TGCAGTGTCCGAAAGACTAGCGGGAGGAATGAGCAGTTCTTC. The receptor chain draws on TRBV20-1 and TRBJ2-1; TRBD2 lines up with 13 middle nucleotides. CDR1 and CDR2 are drawn from the germline V gene (reference sequence): DFQATT, SNEGSKA. Counted from cysteine to phenylalanine, this CDR3 has 14 amino acids. Only the CDR3 DNA stays, 42 bases, in frame from base 1. V is pruned by 7 bases and J by 7 bases, leaving 7 bases of the junction without a gene match.